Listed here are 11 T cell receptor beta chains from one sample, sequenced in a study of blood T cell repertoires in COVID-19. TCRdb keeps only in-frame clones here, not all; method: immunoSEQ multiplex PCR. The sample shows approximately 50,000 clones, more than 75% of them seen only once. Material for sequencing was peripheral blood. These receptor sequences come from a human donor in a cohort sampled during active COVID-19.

The CDR3 DNA reads as TGTGCCAGCACCAAATTGACAGTTACTAATTCACCCCTCCACTTT. It specifies CASTKLTVTNSPLHF. The chain employs TRBV27 and TRBJ1-6, with TRBD1 as a possible D gene (5 bases). Trimming took 7 bases from V and 6 from J, leaving 16 bases between them. Germline values: CDR1 MNHEY, CDR2 SMNVEV (reference sequence). CDR3 length: 15 amino acids.

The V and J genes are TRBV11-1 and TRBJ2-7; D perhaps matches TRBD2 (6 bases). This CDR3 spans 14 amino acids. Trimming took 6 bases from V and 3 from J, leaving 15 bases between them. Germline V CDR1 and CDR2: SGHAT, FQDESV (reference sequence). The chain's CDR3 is CASSSRPGLYEQYF. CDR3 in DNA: TGTGCCAGCAGTTCACGTCCGGGACTCTACGAGCAGTACTTC. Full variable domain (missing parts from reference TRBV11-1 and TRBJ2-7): EAEVAQSPRYKITEKSQAVAFWCDPISGHATLYWYRQILGQGPELLVQFQDESVVDDSQLPKDRFSAERLKGVDSTLKIQPAELGDSAMYLCASSSRPGLYEQYFGPGTRLTVT.

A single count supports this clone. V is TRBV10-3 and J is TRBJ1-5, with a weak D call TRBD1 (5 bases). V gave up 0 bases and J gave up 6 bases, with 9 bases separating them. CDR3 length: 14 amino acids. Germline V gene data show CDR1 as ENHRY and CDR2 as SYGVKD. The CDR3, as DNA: TGTGCCATCAGTGAGTCCGGGGGAGGTCAGCCCCAGCATTTT. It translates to CAISESGGGQPQHF.

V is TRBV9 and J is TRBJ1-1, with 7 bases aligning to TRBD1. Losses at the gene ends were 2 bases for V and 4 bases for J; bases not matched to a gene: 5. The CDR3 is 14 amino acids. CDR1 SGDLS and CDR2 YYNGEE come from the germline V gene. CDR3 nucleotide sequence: TGTGCCAGCAGCGTCAGACAGGGCGGCACTGAAGCTTTCTTT. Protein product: CASSVRQGGTEAFF.

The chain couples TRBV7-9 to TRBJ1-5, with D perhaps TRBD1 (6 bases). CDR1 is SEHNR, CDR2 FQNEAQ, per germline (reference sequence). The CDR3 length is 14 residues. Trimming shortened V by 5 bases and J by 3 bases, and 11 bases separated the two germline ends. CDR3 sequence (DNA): TGTGCCAGCAGCCTACAGGGACACAATCAGCCCCAGCATTTT. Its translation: CASSLQGHNQPQHF.

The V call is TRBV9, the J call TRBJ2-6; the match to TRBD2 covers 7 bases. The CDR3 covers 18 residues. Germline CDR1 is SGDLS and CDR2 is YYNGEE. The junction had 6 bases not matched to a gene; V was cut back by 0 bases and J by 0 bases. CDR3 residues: CASSVASGLHSGANVLTF. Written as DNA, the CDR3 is TGTGCCAGCAGCGTAGCTAGCGGACTGCACTCTGGGGCCAACGTCCTGACTTTC.

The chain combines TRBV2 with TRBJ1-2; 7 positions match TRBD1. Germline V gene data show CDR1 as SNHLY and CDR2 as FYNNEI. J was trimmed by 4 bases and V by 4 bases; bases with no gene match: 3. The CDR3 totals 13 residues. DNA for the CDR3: TGTGCCAGCAGTGGACAGGGTACCTATGGCTACACCTTC. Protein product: CASSGQGTYGYTF.

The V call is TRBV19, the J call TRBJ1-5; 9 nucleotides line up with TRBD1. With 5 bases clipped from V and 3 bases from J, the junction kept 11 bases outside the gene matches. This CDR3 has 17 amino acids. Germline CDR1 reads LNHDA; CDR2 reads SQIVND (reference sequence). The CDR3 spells CASSPRDRVSTNQPQHF. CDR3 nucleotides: TGTGCCAGTAGTCCCCGGGACAGGGTTTCTACCAATCAGCCCCAGCATTTT.

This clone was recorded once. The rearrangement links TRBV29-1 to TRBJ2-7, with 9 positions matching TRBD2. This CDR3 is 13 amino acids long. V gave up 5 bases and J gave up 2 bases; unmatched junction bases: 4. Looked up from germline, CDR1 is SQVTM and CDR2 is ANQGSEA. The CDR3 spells CSVLASGTYEQYF. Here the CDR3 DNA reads TGCAGCGTTCTAGCTAGCGGGACCTACGAGCAGTACTTC.

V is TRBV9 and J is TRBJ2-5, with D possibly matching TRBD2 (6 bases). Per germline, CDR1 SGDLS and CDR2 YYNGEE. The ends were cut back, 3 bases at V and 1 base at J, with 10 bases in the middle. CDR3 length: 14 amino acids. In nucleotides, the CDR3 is TGTGCCAGCAGCGGGCGGGACCCCCAAGAGACCCAGTACTTC. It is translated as CASSGRDPQETQYF.

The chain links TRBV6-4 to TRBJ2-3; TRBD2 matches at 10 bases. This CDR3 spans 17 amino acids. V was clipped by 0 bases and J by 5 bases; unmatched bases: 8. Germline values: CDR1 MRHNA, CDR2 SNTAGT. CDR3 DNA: TGTGCCAGCAGTGACTCTGCTAGCGGGAGATCTGTAGATACGCAGTATTTT. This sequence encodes CASSDSASGRSVDTQYF.